The rows below give T cell receptor beta chains drawn from one sample of a study of Ad26.COV2.S vaccination and SARS-CoV-2 variants. Sequencing used immunoSEQ multiplex PCR; TCRdb keeps in-frame clones, though not all of them. The repertoire holds approximately 410,000 clones, around 87% seen once, with 3.5% to 4% in the top ten. Sequencing was performed on peripheral blood, taken in a trial of Ad26.COV2.S vaccine versus placebo. Source of these receptors: a person between 18 and 59 years old who received the Ad26.COV2.S COVID-19 vaccine or a placebo. The CDR3 runs from the conserved cysteine through the conserved F or W. A D gene is named only where the DNA matches it firmly. The size field is filled for only some rows; it gives once, few, many or a size class.

j_call d_call v_call clone_size cdr3_nt cdr3_aa
TRBJ2-5 NA TRBV6-2/TRBV6-3 NA TGTGCCAGCAGTTACTCGAAAGTGGGGGCCTGGGAGACCCAGTACTTC CASSYSKVGAWETQYF
TRBJ1-5 NA TRBV2 NA TGTGCCAGCAGTGTCGGGCCGGCCCTCAGCAATCAGCCCCAGCATTTT CASSVGPALSNQPQHF
TRBJ2-7 NA TRBV12-3/TRBV12-4 NA TGTGCCAGCAGTTCGACTTCCTACGAGCAGTACTTC CASSSTSYEQYF
TRBJ2-7 NA TRBV28 NA TGTGCCAGCAGTTTATCGTACCACGAGCAGTACTTC CASSLSYHEQYF
TRBJ1-3 NA TRBV27 NA TGTGCCAGCAGTTTCCCGAGATACTCTGGAAACACCATATATTTT CASSFPRYSGNTIYF
TRBJ1-3 NA TRBV10-3 once TGTGCCATCAGTGAGAGGACAACCACCTCTGGAAACACCATATATTTT CAISERTTTSGNTIYF
TRBJ2-2 TRBD1 TRBV7-9 NA TGTGCCAGCAGCACCCAGGACAGGTCCGGGGAGCTGTTTTTT CASSTQDRSGELFF
TRBJ2-7 NA TRBV10-3 once TGTGCCATCAGTGAAGGGGGGCCGACCTACGAGCAGTACTTC CAISEGGPTYEQYF
TRBJ2-2 NA TRBV6-5 NA TGTGCCAGCAATCGGTGGAGTATTGGGGCCGGGGAGCTGTTTTTT CASNRWSIGAGELFF
TRBJ2-7 TRBD2 TRBV11-2 NA TGTGCCAGCCGGACCGGGACTAGAGGCTACGAGCAGTACTTC CASRTGTRGYEQYF
TRBJ2-2 NA TRBV9 few TGTGCCAGCAGCGTAGGAGGGACCCTAACCGGGGAGCTGTTTTTT CASSVGGTLTGELFF
TRBJ1-2 TRBD1 TRBV19 NA TGTGCCAGTAGTCCGGGACAGATTAACTATGGCTACACCTTC CASSPGQINYGYTF
TRBJ2-2 NA TRBV5-1 NA TGCGCCAGCAGCTCTACTACAGGGAGTTTGGAGCTGTTTTTT CASSSTTGSLELFF
TRBJ2-3 NA TRBV20-1 NA TGCAGTGCTAGTCATCCGCCCACAGATACGCAGTATTTT CSASHPPTDTQYF
TRBJ1-4 NA TRBV10-3 NA TGTGCCACCCAGGCGGGGGAAAAACTGTTTTTT CATQAGEKLFF
TRBJ2-1 TRBD2 TRBV7-3 NA TGTGCCAGCAGCTCCTATAGCGGGGGGCAGAGCTCCTACAATGAGCAGTTCTTC CASSSYSGGQSSYNEQFF
TRBJ1-6 NA TRBV7-6 NA TGTGCCAGCAGCTCCCAGGCGAGCTCCTATAATTCACCCCTCCACTTT CASSSQASSYNSPLHF
TRBJ1-1 NA TRBV11-3 NA TGTGCCAGCAGCTTCCGGGTGGGAACTGAAGCTTTCTTT CASSFRVGTEAFF
TRBJ2-3 NA TRBV10-3 NA TGTGCCATCAGTGAGTCGGTAGGCGGCACAGATACGCAGTATTTT CAISESVGGTDTQYF
TRBJ1-2 NA TRBV2 NA TGTGCCAGCTATAGGATTAACTATGGCTACACCTTC CASYRINYGYTF
TRBJ1-3 TRBD1 TRBV7-2 NA TGTGCCAGCAGCCCACAGGGGACGATCGGAAACACCATATATTTT CASSPQGTIGNTIYF
TRBJ2-2 NA TRBV19 NA TGTGCCAGTAGTATTGGTCAGGGGATTAACACCGGGGAGCTGTTTTTT CASSIGQGINTGELFF
TRBJ2-4 NA TRBV28 once TGTGCCAGCAGTTTTGGAGGCGGGAACATTCAGTACTTC CASSFGGGNIQYF
TRBJ2-7 NA TRBV7-9 NA TGTGCCAGCAGTCATGGGCAGGGGTGGGCCTACGAGCAGTACTTC CASSHGQGWAYEQYF
TRBJ1-3 TRBD1 TRBV7-9 NA TGTGCCAGCAGCCGATTTCGAGGGACAGGGGTCACCGGAAACACCATATATTTT CASSRFRGTGVTGNTIYF
TRBJ2-5 TRBD2 TRBV30 few TGTGCCTGGGGCCCGGGACTAGCGGCACAAGAGACCCAGTACTTC CAWGPGLAAQETQYF
TRBJ2-1 NA TRBV7-2 NA TGTGCCAGCAGCTTAGTCCAGGGGGGTTACAATGAGCAGTTCTTC CASSLVQGGYNEQFF